This entry is about one TCR beta chain. The sample is drawn from a study of blood T cell repertoires in COVID-19. As for the study in general: Acute-phase and convalescent COVID-19 samples originated in the United States, Italy and Spain. The analysed material was cDNA or gDNA that came from T cells, B-cell-depleted T cells, or PBMCs.

In the original analysis: How many nucleated cells were present was estimated from reference gene primer amplification. Data came from immunoSEQ multiplex PCR; TCRdb stores just in-frame clones and leaves some out. The V and J calls and clone size were taken over from that table, and D and trimming were inferred from the DNA. The sample holds about 100,000 clones, roughly nine tenths seen once. Trimming cost V 2 bases and J 3 bases, with 10 bases left between them. The CDR3 has 14 amino acids. From germline, CDR1 is LGHDT and CDR2 YNNKEL (reference sequence). The gene calls are TRBV3-1 (or the pseudogene TRBV3-2) and TRBJ1-1, with a possible D match to TRBD1 (5 bases). The sequenced sample consisted of peripheral blood. This sequence originates from a man aged 55 to 70 with acute or convalescent COVID-19. The CDR3 loop reads CASSQLSGDTEAFF. The CDR3 region has the DNA TGTGCCAGCAGCCAATTGTCGGGGGACACTGAAGCTTTCTTT.